This T cell receptor beta chain was observed in a study of OX40 agonist ivuxolimab in advanced cancers. Measured with immunoSEQ multiplex PCR; TCRdb has only the in-frame clones, and not every one. This table has tens of thousands of clones, about 93% appearing once. The germline V gene has CDR1 MNHNS and CDR2 SASEGT. Trimming removed 7 bases from V and 5 bases from J; junction bases left unmatched: 4. This CDR3 spans 13 amino acids. This clonotype originated in an adult with an advanced solid tumor such as melanoma, head and neck, liver or kidney cancer. The chain employs TRBV6-1 and TRBJ2-5; 10 bases are shared with TRBD1. This specimen consisted of CD4+ or CD8+ T cells sorted from blood, obtained in a trial of the OX40 agonist ivuxolimab. CDR3 coding DNA: TGTGCCAGCAAGGGACAGGGGAGGGAGACCCAGTACTTC. It encodes CASKGQGRETQYF.